The T cell receptor beta chain under discussion was sequenced for a study of blood T cell repertoires in COVID-19. Germline V gives CDR1 SGHRS, CDR2 YFSETQ. The CDR3 is 16 amino acids. Trimming took 0 bases from V and 1 from J, leaving 11 bases between them. Here immunoSEQ multiplex PCR was the method, and the copy in TCRdb shows in-frame clones only, minus some. The table shows 400,000 or so clones, with around 91% occurring only once. This clone was counted between two and nine times. J is TRBJ1-3 and V is TRBV5-1, with D perhaps matching TRBD1 (6 bases). The sequenced sample consisted of peripheral blood. This TCR came from a woman aged 40 to 49 with COVID-19, enrolled during active disease. CDR3 protein: CASSLALTGSGNTIYF. CDR3 DNA: TGCGCCAGCAGCTTGGCCCTAACAGGGTCTGGAAACACCATATATTTT.